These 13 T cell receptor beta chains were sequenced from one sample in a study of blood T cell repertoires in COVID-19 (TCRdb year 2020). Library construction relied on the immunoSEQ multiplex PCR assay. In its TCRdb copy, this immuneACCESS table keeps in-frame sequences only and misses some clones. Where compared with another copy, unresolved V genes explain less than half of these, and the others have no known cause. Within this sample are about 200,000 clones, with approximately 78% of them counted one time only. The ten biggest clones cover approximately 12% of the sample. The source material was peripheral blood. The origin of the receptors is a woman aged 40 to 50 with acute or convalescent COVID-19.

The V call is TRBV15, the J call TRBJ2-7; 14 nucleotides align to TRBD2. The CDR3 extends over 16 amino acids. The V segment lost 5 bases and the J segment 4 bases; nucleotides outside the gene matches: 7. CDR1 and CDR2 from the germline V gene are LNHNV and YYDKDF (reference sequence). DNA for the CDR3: TGTGCCACCAGCGGGACTGGGACTAGCGGGAGTTACGAGCAGTACTTC. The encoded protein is CATSGTGTSGSYEQYF.

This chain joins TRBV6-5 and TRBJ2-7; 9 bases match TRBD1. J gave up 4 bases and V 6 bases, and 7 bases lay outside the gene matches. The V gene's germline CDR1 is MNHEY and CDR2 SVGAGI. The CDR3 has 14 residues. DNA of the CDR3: TGTGCCAGCAGGATAGGACAGGGGTATTACGAGCAGTACTTC. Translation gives CASRIGQGYYEQYF.

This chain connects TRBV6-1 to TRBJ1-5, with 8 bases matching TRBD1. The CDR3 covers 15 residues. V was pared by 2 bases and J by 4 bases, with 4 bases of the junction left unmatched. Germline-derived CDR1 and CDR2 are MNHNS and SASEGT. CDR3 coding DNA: TGTGCCAGCAGTGAAAACAGGGGGTCAAATCAGCCCCAGCATTTT. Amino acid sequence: CASSENRGSNQPQHF.

The CDR3 loop reads CASSLARGSRWHTDTQYF. DNA for the CDR3: TGTGCCAGCAGCTTAGCGAGGGGGTCGAGGTGGCACACAGATACGCAGTATTTT. V usage is TRBV7-8 and J usage is TRBJ2-3; D perhaps matches TRBD1 (6 bases). V was shortened by 0 bases and J by 2 bases, with 18 bases between the two germline ends. This CDR3 contains 18 residues. Germline loops: CDR1 SGHVS, CDR2 FQNEAQ.

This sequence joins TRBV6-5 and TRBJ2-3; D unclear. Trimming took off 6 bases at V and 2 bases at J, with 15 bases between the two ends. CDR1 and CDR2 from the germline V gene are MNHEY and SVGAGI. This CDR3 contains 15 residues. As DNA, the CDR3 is TGTGCCAGCAGACAGTCCATCAGCCCCACAGATACGCAGTATTTT. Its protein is CASRQSISPTDTQYF.

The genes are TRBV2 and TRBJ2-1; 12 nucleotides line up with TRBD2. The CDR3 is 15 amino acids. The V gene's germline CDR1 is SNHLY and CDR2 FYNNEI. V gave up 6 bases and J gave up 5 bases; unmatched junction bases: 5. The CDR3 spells CASRPLAGGHNEQFF. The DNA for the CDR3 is TGTGCCAGCAGGCCACTAGCGGGGGGACACAATGAGCAGTTCTTC.

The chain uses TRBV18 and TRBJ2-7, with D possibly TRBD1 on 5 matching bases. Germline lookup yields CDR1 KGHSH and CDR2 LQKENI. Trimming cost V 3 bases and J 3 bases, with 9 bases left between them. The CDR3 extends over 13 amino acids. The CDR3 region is CASSPDSLYEQYF. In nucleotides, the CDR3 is TGTGCCAGCTCACCCGACAGCCTCTACGAGCAGTACTTC.

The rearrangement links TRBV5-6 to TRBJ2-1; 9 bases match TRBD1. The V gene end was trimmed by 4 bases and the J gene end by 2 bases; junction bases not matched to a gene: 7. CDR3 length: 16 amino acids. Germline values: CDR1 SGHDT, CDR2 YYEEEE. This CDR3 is CASSTGTGMTYNEQFF. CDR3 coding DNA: TGTGCCAGCAGCACCGGGACAGGGATGACCTACAATGAGCAGTTCTTC. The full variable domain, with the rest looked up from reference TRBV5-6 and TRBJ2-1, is DAGVTQSPTHLIKTRGQQVTLRCSPKSGHDTVSWYQQALGQGPQFIFQYYEEEERQRGNFPDRFSGHQFPNYSSELNVNALLLGDSALYLCASSTGTGMTYNEQFFGPGTRLTVL.

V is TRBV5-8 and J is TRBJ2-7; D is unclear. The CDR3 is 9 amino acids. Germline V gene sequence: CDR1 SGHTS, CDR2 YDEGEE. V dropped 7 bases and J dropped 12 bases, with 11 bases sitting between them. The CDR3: CASYPYTYF. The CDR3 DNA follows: TGTGCCAGCTACCCGTACACGTACTTC.

The CDR3 region is CASSQNPTAPNEKLFF. CDR3 bases: TGTGCCAGCAGCCAGAACCCGACAGCCCCTAATGAAAAACTGTTTTTT. The rearrangement links TRBV3-1 (or the pseudogene TRBV3-2) to TRBJ1-4; D is perhaps TRBD1 (5 bases). This CDR3 has 16 residues. Germline V lookup: CDR1 LGHDT, CDR2 YNNKEL (reference sequence). The V gene lost 3 bases and the J gene lost 3 bases, with 14 bases spanning the gap.

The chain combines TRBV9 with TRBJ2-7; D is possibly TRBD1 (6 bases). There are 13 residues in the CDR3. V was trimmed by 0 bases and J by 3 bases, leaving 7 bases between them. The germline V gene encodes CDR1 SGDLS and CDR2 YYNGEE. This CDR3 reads CASSVGDNYEQYF. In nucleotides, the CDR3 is TGTGCCAGCAGCGTAGGGGACAACTACGAGCAGTACTTC. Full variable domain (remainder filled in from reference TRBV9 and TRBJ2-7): DSGVTQTPKHLITATGQRVTLRCSPRSGDLSVYWYQQSLDQGLQFLIQYYNGEERAKGNILERFSAQQFPDLHSELNLSSLELGDSALYFCASSVGDNYEQYFGPGTRLTVT.

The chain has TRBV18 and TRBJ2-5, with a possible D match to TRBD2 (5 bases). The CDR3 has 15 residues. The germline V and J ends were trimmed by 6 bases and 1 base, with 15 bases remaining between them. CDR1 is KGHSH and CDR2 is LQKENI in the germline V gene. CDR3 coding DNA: TGTGCCAGCTCCTCTAGCTATGGGTCCCAAGAGACCCAGTACTTC. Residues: CASSSSYGSQETQYF.

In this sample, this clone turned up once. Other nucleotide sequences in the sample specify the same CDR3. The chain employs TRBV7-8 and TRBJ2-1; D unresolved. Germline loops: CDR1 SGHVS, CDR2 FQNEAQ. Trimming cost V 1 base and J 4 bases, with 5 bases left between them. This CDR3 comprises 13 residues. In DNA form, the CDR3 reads TGTGCCAGCAGCTTAGGCAGATACAATGAGCAGTTCTTC. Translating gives CASSLGRYNEQFF.